This T cell receptor (beta chain) is from a study of tumor-infiltrating lymphocytes in primary liver carcinoma. Study-level findings and limits: Tumor region pairs showed greater overlap than either tumor-adjacent or tumor-blood pairs did. Compared with blood, tumor repertoires held significantly more in their top 250 clones. Just about 7-24% of leading clones were found in every one of five regions.

Unsorted bulk tissue (roughly 17-32 mg) underwent RNA and DNA co-extraction. This clonotype was counted ten times or more. No antigen is known for it. Starting from roughly 540 ng of total RNA, TCR beta cDNA was produced with a primer in the constant region. Slightly modified ARM-PCR, run as three nested multiplex PCR rounds, produced the TCR beta libraries. TCRdb called the multiplex PCR reads again in MiXCR, with one record for every CDR3 protein. The data hold roughly 120,000 distinct CDR3 sequences, with 55% to 75% observed a single time. This receptor was identified in a woman aged 60-75 years with primary liver carcinoma and hepatitis B virus infection. Source material: liver tumor tissue from sampling region 3. The subset was: tumor region T3, left-lateral pole.

CDR3: CASSLGPGDPTDTQYF. CDR3 DNA: TGTGCCAGCAGTTTGGGCCCCGGGGACCCCACAGATACGCAGTATTTT. The gene calls are TRBV28 and TRBJ2-3; D is tentatively TRBD1 or TRBD2 (5 bases each). This CDR3 contains 16 residues. Germline CDR1 MDHEN, CDR2 SYDVKM. V dropped 3 bases and J dropped 2 bases, with 15 bases sitting between them.